The 22 T cell receptor beta chains below all came from one sample that was sequenced in a study of control samples from healthy donors and cancer patients. The method was immunoSEQ multiplex PCR; TCRdb's version includes in-frame clones alone and lacks a portion of them. The repertoire has 170,000 or so clones, over 85% of them found once; the top ten carry about 1.5%. The material sequenced was blood. The receptors were gathered from a man aged 18 to 35 in good health.

The gene calls are TRBV5-1 and TRBJ2-1; 9 nucleotides match TRBD1. Germline values: CDR1 SGHRS, CDR2 YFSETQ. The length of the CDR3 is 15 residues. The V segment lost 2 bases and the J segment 7 bases; nucleotides outside the gene matches: 7. The CDR3 is CASSFVGQGRNEQFF. For the CDR3, the DNA is TGCGCCAGCAGCTTCGTGGGACAGGGAAGGAATGAGCAGTTCTTC.

The rearrangement joins TRBV25-1 to TRBJ1-2; perhaps TRBD1 as D (5 bases). The CDR3 is 18 residues long. Trimming shortened V by 7 bases and J by 1 base, and 25 bases separated the two germline ends. The germline V gene has CDR1 MGHDK and CDR2 SYGVNS. CDR3 sequence reads: CASTRRGWSLLFNYGYTF. In DNA form, the CDR3 reads TGTGCCAGCACCCGAAGGGGATGGAGTCTCCTTTTTAACTATGGCTACACCTTC.

The chain joins TRBV6-5 to TRBJ2-7; 10 positions agree with TRBD2. CDR1 MNHEY and CDR2 SVGAGI come from the germline V gene. Trimming removed 2 bases from V and 4 bases from J; junction bases left unmatched: 5. The CDR3 runs to 15 residues. CDR3 sequence reads: CASSYKRGGLYEQYF. CDR3 bases: TGTGCCAGCAGTTACAAGCGGGGGGGTTTATACGAGCAGTACTTC.

This clone has just one count. The genes are TRBV25-1 and TRBJ1-4; D is possibly TRBD1 (6 bases). Germline V lookup: CDR1 MGHDK, CDR2 SYGVNS. Trimming pared 5 bases from V and 8 bases from J, leaving 12 bases between. The CDR3 consists of 13 residues. The DNA of the CDR3 is TGTGCCAGCAGTAGCGGGGGGCGCGAAAAACTGTTTTTT. It codes for CASSSGGREKLFF. Drawing the rest from reference TRBV25-1 and TRBJ1-4, the complete variable domain is EADIYQTPRYLVIGTGKKITLECSQTMGHDKMYWYQQDPGMELHLIHYSYGVNSTEKGDLSSESTVSRIRTEHFPLTLESARPSHTSQYLCASSSGGREKLFFGSGTQLSVL.

The chain has TRBV11-2 and TRBJ2-7, with 10 nucleotides matching TRBD1. V was clipped by 4 bases and J by 5 bases; unmatched bases: 8. Per germline, CDR1 SGHAT and CDR2 FQNNGV. The CDR3 is 15 amino acids. CDR3 loop: CASSSTGGVPNEQYF. The CDR3 DNA reads as TGTGCCAGCAGCTCGACAGGGGGCGTCCCCAACGAGCAGTACTTC.

V is TRBV14 and J is TRBJ2-7, with 7 positions matching TRBD1. CDR1 and CDR2 (germline): SGHDN, FVKESK. The CDR3 has 15 amino acids. V shed 4 bases and J 3 bases; nucleotides not matched to a gene: 9. The CDR3 region is CASSLQGSSIYEQYF. The CDR3 bases are TGTGCCAGCAGCCTACAGGGGTCTTCTATCTACGAGCAGTACTTC.

As DNA, the CDR3 is TGTGCCAGCAGGGTAAATAGCGCCAACACCGGGGAGCTGTTTTTT. Its protein product is CASRVNSANTGELFF. The chain links TRBV5-4 to TRBJ2-2; D might be TRBD2 (5 bases). V lost 5 bases to trimming and J lost 2 bases, with 13 bases between them. The CDR3 length is 15 residues. From germline, CDR1 is SGHNT and CDR2 YYREEE (reference sequence).

The V gene is TRBV14, the J gene TRBJ2-3; D is possibly TRBD1 (6 bases). V dropped 4 bases and J dropped 2 bases, with 16 bases sitting between them. The CDR3 sequence is 16 residues long. Germline assignment: CDR1 SGHDN and CDR2 FVKESK. Here the CDR3 reads CASSPLVGALTDTQYF. In DNA form, the CDR3 reads TGTGCCAGCAGCCCTCTCGTGGGGGCCCTCACAGATACGCAGTATTTT.

The chain employs TRBV6-1 and TRBJ1-5; no reliable D call. Trimming removed 2 bases from V and 6 bases from J, with 14 bases in between. The CDR3 contains 15 residues. Germline CDR1 reads MNHNS; CDR2 reads SASEGT. The CDR3 region has the DNA TGTGCCAGCAGTGAAATGTTCGGGGAGAGTCAGCCCCAGCATTTT. Amino acid sequence: CASSEMFGESQPQHF.

The chain combines TRBV27 with TRBJ1-1, with TRBD1 matching 9 bases. This CDR3 has 14 residues. Germline CDR1 is MNHEY and CDR2 is SMNVEV (reference sequence). V lost 5 bases to trimming and J lost 8 bases; unmatched junction nucleotides: 9. CDR3 bases: TGTGCCAGCAGTCACGGGACAGGGTCACGCGAAGCTTTCTTT. Protein: CASSHGTGSREAFF.

The chain links TRBV28 to TRBJ2-7; tentative D call: TRBD2 (6 bases). Germline V gene data show CDR1 as MDHEN and CDR2 as SYDVKM. This CDR3 is 14 amino acids long. V lost 6 bases to trimming and J lost 0 bases, with 12 bases between them. Written as DNA, the CDR3 is TGTGCCAGCAGACTAGCCGGGACCTCCTACGAGCAGTACTTC. This encodes CASRLAGTSYEQYF.

This chain uses TRBV12-3 or TRBV12-4 with TRBJ1-1; tentative D call: TRBD1 (6 bases). The CDR3 is 13 residues long. V was trimmed by 5 bases and J by 4 bases, leaving 11 bases between them. CDR3 in DNA: TGTGCCAGCAGTCCAACAGGGACCACTGAAGCTTTCTTT. It specifies CASSPTGTTEAFF.

This clone was seen a handful of times. The chain couples TRBV24-1 to TRBJ1-5; unclear D gene. V gave up 2 bases and J gave up 2 bases, with 9 bases separating them. Germline values: CDR1 KGHDR, CDR2 SFDVKD. This CDR3 has 15 amino acids. CDR3 in amino acids: CATSDSRPGNQPQHF. As DNA, the CDR3 is TGTGCCACCAGTGATTCCAGGCCTGGCAATCAGCCCCAGCATTTT.

The rearrangement links TRBV29-1 to TRBJ1-1, with D possibly TRBD1 on 6 matching bases. The CDR3 length is 13 residues. Germline V gene lookup returns CDR1 SQVTM and CDR2 ANQGSEA. Trimming took off 7 bases at V and 0 bases at J, with 12 bases between the two ends. The CDR3 loop reads CSAIRTVNTEAFF. The CDR3 DNA follows: TGCAGCGCCATCAGGACAGTGAACACTGAAGCTTTCTTT.

A word on this clone: Other nucleotide sequences in the sample specify the same CDR3. The CDR3, as DNA: TGCGCCAGCAGCTTAGAGGGCGGCCCCGGGGAGCTGTTTTTT. The encoded protein is CASSLEGGPGELFF. The V and J genes are TRBV5-1 and TRBJ2-2; a possible D gene is TRBD2 (5 bases). The CDR3 runs to 14 residues. Germline CDR1 SGHRS, CDR2 YFSETQ. V dropped 2 bases and J dropped 6 bases, with 11 bases sitting between them. Full variable domain (outside the CDR3, taken from reference TRBV5-1 and TRBJ2-2): KAGVTQTPRYLIKTRGQQVTLSCSPISGHRSVSWYQQTPGQGLQFLFEYFSETQRNKGNFPGRFSGRQFSNSRSEMNVSTLELGDSALYLCASSLEGGPGELFFGEGSRLTVL.

The rearrangement uses TRBV7-2 and TRBJ2-6; 10 nucleotides agree with TRBD2. CDR3 length: 18 residues. The trim removed 2 bases at V and 2 bases at J, leaving 6 bases unmatched. Germline V lookup: CDR1 SGHTA, CDR2 FQGNSA. CDR3 nucleotides: TGTGCCAGCAGCTTATGGACTAGCGGACCTGCTGGGGCCAACGTCCTGACTTTC. Amino acids: CASSLWTSGPAGANVLTF.

The genes are TRBV6-5 and TRBJ1-2; TRBD1 matches at 9 bases. J lost 0 bases, V lost 5 bases, and 4 bases had no gene match. CDR1 is MNHEY, CDR2 SVGAGI, per germline. The CDR3 consists of 15 residues. The CDR3 DNA is TGTGCCAGCAGTCGACGGGACAGGGCTAACTATGGCTACACCTTC. Its protein product is CASSRRDRANYGYTF.

J is TRBJ1-3 and V is TRBV29-1; D remains unclear. Trimming cost V 6 bases and J 0 bases, with 9 bases left between them. Looked up from germline, CDR1 is SQVTM and CDR2 is ANQGSEA. The CDR3 spans 13 residues. As DNA, the CDR3 is TGCAGCGTCCCCCAGGACTCTGGAAACACCATATATTTT. The encoded protein is CSVPQDSGNTIYF.

The chain carries TRBV27 and TRBJ2-2; 7 nucleotides line up with TRBD2. Germline V lookup: CDR1 MNHEY, CDR2 SMNVEV (reference sequence). J was trimmed by 1 base and V by 7 bases; bases with no gene match: 3. CDR3 length: 14 residues. The CDR3 is CASTIAGNTGELFF. The CDR3 region has the DNA TGTGCCAGCACTATAGCGGGGAACACCGGGGAGCTGTTTTTT.

J is TRBJ2-3 and V is TRBV7-3, with D unclear. Germline CDR1 is SGHTA and CDR2 is FQGTGA. V lost 0 bases and J lost 6, with 7 bases in between. The length of the CDR3 is 13 residues. CDR3 nucleotide sequence: TGTGCCAGCAGCTTAACGCGTTGGGATACGCAGTATTTT. Its protein is CASSLTRWDTQYF. The variable domain in full, with the rest retrieved from reference TRBV7-3 and TRBJ2-3, is GAGVSQTPSNKVTEKGKYVELRCDPISGHTALYWYRQSLGQGPEFLIYFQGTGAADDSGLPNDRFFAVRPEGSVSTLKIQRTERGDSAVYLCASSLTRWDTQYFGPGTRLTVL.

A note on this clone: At the DNA level, this CDR3 is encoded by other sequences in the same sample as well. The chain employs TRBV7-8 and TRBJ1-4, with a weak D call TRBD1 (5 bases). Trimming removed 3 bases at V and 3 bases at J, with 5 bases between. Per germline, CDR1 SGHVS and CDR2 FQNEAQ. CDR3 length: 13 residues. CDR3 DNA: TGTGCCAGCAGCTTGGGGCCTAATGAAAAACTGTTTTTT. It is translated as CASSLGPNEKLFF.

The chain combines TRBV19 with TRBJ2-1; TRBD1 aligns across 8 bases. Germline loops: CDR1 LNHDA, CDR2 SQIVND (reference sequence). The CDR3 length is 15 residues. The J segment lost 2 bases and the V segment lost 5 bases, leaving 5 bases of the junction unmatched. CDR3 sequence reads: CASSVGQGAYNEQFF. CDR3 nucleotides: TGTGCCAGTAGTGTTGGACAGGGAGCCTACAATGAGCAGTTCTTC.